The 30 T cell receptor beta chains in this list originate from one sample, sequenced in a study of CD8 T cells in ankylosing spondylitis. MiXCR, applied by TCRdb to the 5' RACE reads, yields one record per CDR3 protein. The sample holds 700,000 to 850,000 distinct CDR3 sequences, 10% to 15% seen once. These receptors have no known antigen. Whole-study findings and limits: In ankylosing spondylitis blood, a motif of roughly 8 highly homologous TCR beta variants appeared characteristic.

Sequencing used blood, either unsorted or a sorted T cell fraction (not recorded which). These receptors were collected from a male donor with ankylosing spondylitis.

CDR3 DNA: TGCAGCGGGGGGGGGAGGGAAAGGGCAGATACGCAGTATTTT. The encoded protein is CSGGGRERADTQYF. The chain combines TRBV29-1 with TRBJ2-3, with 7 bases fitting TRBD2. Trimming cost V 7 bases and J 4 bases; bases outside gene matches: 11. From germline, CDR1 is SQVTM and CDR2 ANQGSEA. This CDR3 has 14 amino acids.

The chain links TRBV18 to TRBJ1-1; D is perhaps TRBD1 (6 bases). V dropped 6 bases and J dropped 7 bases, with 12 bases sitting between them. Germline-derived CDR1 and CDR2 are KGHSH and LQKENI. The CDR3 extends over 12 amino acids. The CDR3 sequence is CASSLRDNEAFF. The CDR3 DNA follows: TGTGCCAGCTCTCTCCGGGACAATGAAGCTTTCTTT.

CDR3 in amino acids: CASSAQSSGVGTEAFF. CDR3 nucleotide sequence: TGTGCCAGCAGCGCCCAATCATCAGGGGTAGGAACTGAAGCTTTCTTT. This chain links TRBV7-2 with TRBJ1-1, with a possible D match to TRBD1 (6 bases). V dropped 5 bases and J dropped 5 bases, with 21 bases sitting between them. The germline gives CDR1 SGHTA, CDR2 FQGNSA. The CDR3 runs to 16 residues.

V usage is TRBV12-3 or TRBV12-4 and J usage is TRBJ2-7; D perhaps matches TRBD1 (5 bases). The ends were cut back, 5 bases at V and 0 bases at J, with 8 bases in the middle. The CDR3 spans 13 residues. The chain's CDR3 is CASSRTTSYEQYF. DNA for the CDR3: TGTGCCAGCAGTCGGACAACCTCCTACGAGCAGTACTTC.

This clonotype was detected only a few times. The rearrangement joins TRBV29-1 to TRBJ1-1; a weak D match, TRBD1 (6 bases). Germline CDR1 reads SQVTM; CDR2 reads ANQGSEA. Trimming left V 4 bases short and J 4 bases short, with 16 bases between. The CDR3 consists of 14 residues. The CDR3 here is CSVGGGRGPTEAFF. As DNA, the CDR3 is TGCAGCGTTGGGGGAGGGCGGGGGCCCACTGAAGCTTTCTTT.

This clonotype showed up just a few times. J is TRBJ2-2 and V is TRBV24-1; weak D call: TRBD1 (5 bases). From germline, CDR1 is KGHDR and CDR2 SFDVKD. The CDR3 contains 16 residues. The V end was cut by 2 bases, the J end by 7 bases, with 16 bases between. This CDR3 is CATSDSAGIFFGELFF. The CDR3 nucleotides read TGTGCCACCAGTGATTCGGCAGGGATATTTTTCGGGGAGCTGTTTTTT.

This clonotype has more than one count but fewer than ten. The chain uses TRBV3-1 and TRBJ2-1; D is undetermined. The germline CDR1 and CDR2 sequences are LGHDT and YNNKEL (reference sequence). Trimming took off 4 bases at V and 2 bases at J, with 9 bases between the two ends. The length of the CDR3 is 14 residues. CDR3 nucleotide sequence: TGTGCCAGCAGCCCGGTTTCTACCTACAATGAGCAGTTCTTC. Protein product: CASSPVSTYNEQFF.

This chain connects TRBV5-1 to TRBJ2-7; tentatively, D is TRBD1 (5 bases). The V end was cut by 0 bases, the J end by 7 bases, with 11 bases between. This CDR3 is built from 13 residues. Germline V gene sequence: CDR1 SGHRS, CDR2 YFSETQ. CDR3 sequence: CASSLGRAGEQYF. The CDR3 region has the DNA TGCGCCAGCAGCTTGGGCAGGGCTGGGGAGCAGTACTTC.

This clonotype was seen at least ten times. The chain's CDR3 is CASSHGRQGYEQYF. In DNA form, the CDR3 reads TGTGCCAGCAGTCACGGGCGCCAAGGCTACGAGCAGTACTTC. The chain couples TRBV6-5 to TRBJ2-7, with D unresolved. V lost 5 bases and J lost 3, with 14 bases in between. This CDR3 spans 14 amino acids. The V gene's germline CDR1 is MNHEY and CDR2 SVGAGI.

This clonotype was found a few times. The chain is built from TRBV12-3 or TRBV12-4 and TRBJ1-2; D is unclear. V dropped 3 bases and J dropped 6 bases, with 11 bases sitting between them. The CDR3 has 13 amino acids. The CDR3 sequence: CASSFVGVNGYTF. The CDR3 DNA sequence: TGTGCCAGCAGTTTTGTGGGTGTGAATGGCTACACCTTC.

The rearrangement links TRBV12-3 or TRBV12-4 to TRBJ1-4, with a tentative D call TRBD1 (5 bases). The V gene lost 3 bases and the J gene lost 4 bases, with 6 bases spanning the gap. The CDR3 has 13 amino acids. CDR3 residues: CASSFQGNEKLFF. The CDR3 DNA is TGTGCCAGCAGTTTTCAGGGTAATGAAAAACTGTTTTTT.

This clonotype was seen only a few times. V gene TRBV20-1 combines with J gene TRBJ2-7; the match to TRBD1 covers 9 bases. CDR3 length equals 14 residues. Germline V gene sequence: CDR1 DFQATT, CDR2 SNEGSKA (reference sequence). J was trimmed by 7 bases and V by 2 bases; bases with no gene match: 9. CDR3 amino acids: CSARIQGASEEQYF. The CDR3 bases are TGCAGTGCTAGAATACAGGGGGCCTCTGAGGAGCAGTACTTC.

This clonotype was seen more than once but under ten times. The CDR3 DNA sequence: TGTGCCAGCAGCTTAGGCCCCAGGGACCAGCCCCAGCATTTT. Protein product: CASSLGPRDQPQHF. V and J are TRBV7-2 and TRBJ1-5, with TRBD1 as a possible D gene (5 bases). Trimming took 1 base from V and 7 from J, leaving 11 bases between them. The germline V gene has CDR1 SGHTA and CDR2 FQGNSA. CDR3 length: 14 residues. Variable domain in full (rest from reference TRBV7-2 and TRBJ1-5): GAGVSQSPSNKVTEKGKDVELRCDPISGHTALYWYRQSLGQGLEFLIYFQGNSAPDKSGLPSDRFSAERTGGSVSTLTIQRTQQEDSAVYLCASSLGPRDQPQHFGDGTRLSIL.

The table lists this clonotype with a few counts. The gene calls are TRBV5-6 and TRBJ2-7, with 8 bases matching TRBD1. This CDR3 is 13 amino acids long. After removal of 5 bases from V and 3 bases from J, the junction contained 4 bases not matched to a gene. Germline lookup yields CDR1 SGHDT and CDR2 YYEEEE. The CDR3 region has the DNA TGTGCCAGCAGATGGACAGGGAACTACGAGCAGTACTTC. It yields the protein CASRWTGNYEQYF.

This clonotype has just a few counts. The V gene is TRBV7-2, the J gene TRBJ1-2, with D unresolved. Germline V CDR1 and CDR2: SGHTA, FQGNSA. The CDR3 covers 15 residues. Trimming cost V 1 base and J 5 bases, with 14 bases left between them. The CDR3 bases are TGTGCCAGCAGCTTAGGCCTAGGGCTGTCATATGGCTACACCTTC. As protein: CASSLGLGLSYGYTF.

J is TRBJ1-2 and V is TRBV3-1, with 9 nucleotides matching TRBD1. The V gene end was trimmed by 1 base and the J gene end by 5 bases; junction bases not matched to a gene: 5. The V gene's germline CDR1 is LGHDT and CDR2 YNNKEL (reference sequence). The CDR3 length is 15 residues. CDR3 in DNA: TGTGCCAGCAGCCAAGGCGTAGGACAGGGGTATGGCTACACCTTC. It specifies CASSQGVGQGYGYTF.

The chain links TRBV5-8 to TRBJ1-1; TRBD1 matches 8 bases. Trimming at V came to 3 bases and at J to 1 base, leaving 8 bases not matched to a gene. Germline CDR1 SGHTS, CDR2 YDEGEE. The CDR3 is 16 amino acids. The CDR3 region is CASSSLGQDRNTEAFF. The DNA of the CDR3 is TGTGCCAGCAGCTCCCTGGGACAGGACCGGAACACTGAAGCTTTCTTT.

V usage is TRBV5-1 and J usage is TRBJ2-1; possible D gene TRBD1, 5 bases. The CDR3 runs to 13 residues. Between the trimmed V and J ends, which lost 3 bases and 9 bases, there was a span of 13 bases. CDR1 is SGHRS, CDR2 YFSETQ, per germline. CDR3 bases: TGCGCCAGCAGCTCCAGAAGGCAGGGTGAGCAGTTCTTC. Translation gives CASSSRRQGEQFF. The whole variable domain, filled in from reference TRBV5-1 and TRBJ2-1, reads KAGVTQTPRYLIKTRGQQVTLSCSPISGHRSVSWYQQTPGQGLQFLFEYFSETQRNKGNFPGRFSGRQFSNSRSEMNVSTLELGDSALYLCASSSRRQGEQFFGPGTRLTVL.

In this sample, this clonotype turned up many times. The chain joins TRBV5-1 to TRBJ2-7, with 8 nucleotides matching TRBD1. Trimming took 4 bases from V and 3 from J; bases not matched to a gene: 3. The CDR3 runs 13 residues. CDR1 SGHRS and CDR2 YFSETQ come from the germline V gene. The CDR3 region has the DNA TGCGCCAGCAGCGCTGGACAGGGCTACGAGCAGTACTTC. Protein product: CASSAGQGYEQYF.

This clonotype turned up a few times. The chain employs TRBV15 and TRBJ2-2; D uncertain. CDR1 and CDR2 (germline): LNHNV, YYDKDF (reference sequence). This CDR3 has 15 residues. The V end was cut by 0 bases, the J end by 8 bases, with 13 bases between. The CDR3 DNA is TGTGCCACCAGCAGAGATACGGTTTGGGGAGGGGAGCTGTTTTTT. Translating gives CATSRDTVWGGELFF.

This clonotype was picked up a small number of times. J is TRBJ1-1 and V is TRBV29-1; D possibly corresponds to TRBD1 (5 bases). Between the trimmed V and J ends, which lost 6 bases and 1 base, there was a span of 12 bases. This CDR3 is built from 13 residues. Germline V gives CDR1 SQVTM, CDR2 ANQGSEA. CDR3 region: CSVAGRRNTEAFF. For the CDR3, the DNA is TGCAGCGTCGCGGGACGGCGGAACACTGAAGCTTTCTTT.

This clonotype was picked up many times. The CDR3 sequence is CSVEGGKDTQYF. The CDR3 region has the DNA TGCAGCGTTGAGGGGGGGAAGGATACGCAGTATTTT. The rearrangement uses TRBV29-1 and TRBJ2-3; 7 bases are shared with TRBD2. There are 12 residues in the CDR3. From germline, CDR1 is SQVTM and CDR2 ANQGSEA. V gave up 3 bases and J gave up 6 bases; unmatched junction bases: 3.

The rearrangement joins TRBV7-9 to TRBJ2-2; D is undetermined. Deletions cut 0 bases from V and 7 bases from J, with 9 bases between. Germline V CDR1 and CDR2: SEHNR, FQNEAQ (reference sequence). The CDR3 is 14 residues long. CDR3 nucleotides: TGTGCCAGCAGCTTAGCGCTGGCCCACGGGGAGCTGTTTTTT. As protein: CASSLALAHGELFF.

This clonotype occurred a few times. The CDR3: CASSYSRGAGYTF. Here the CDR3 DNA reads TGTGCCAGCAGTTACTCGAGGGGGGCAGGCTACACCTTC. V gene TRBV6-5 combines with J gene TRBJ1-2; tentative D call: TRBD1 (6 bases). The CDR3 has 13 amino acids. Germline V gene sequence: CDR1 MNHEY, CDR2 SVGAGI. The V and J ends lost 0 bases and 8 bases respectively, with 10 bases between them.

This clonotype has only a few counts. CDR3 in DNA: TGCGCCAGCAGCTTCGGATCGGGACAGGGGCTCAATGAGCAGTTCTTC. Protein product: CASSFGSGQGLNEQFF. The chain employs TRBV5-1 and TRBJ2-1; 10 bases align to TRBD1. The V gene's germline CDR1 is SGHRS and CDR2 YFSETQ. With 2 bases clipped from V and 6 bases from J, the junction kept 8 bases outside the gene matches. The CDR3 runs to 16 residues.

The chain is built from TRBV6-5 and TRBJ2-1; D not certain. The CDR3 totals 12 residues. Per germline, CDR1 MNHEY and CDR2 SVGAGI. Trimming cost V 7 bases and J 3 bases, with 7 bases left between them. The CDR3 DNA sequence: TGTGCCAGCATGAGAGGCTACAATGAGCAGTTCTTC. Translated, it gives CASMRGYNEQFF.

This clonotype was seen a few times. The chain recombines TRBV4-3 with TRBJ2-7, with 7 bases lining up with TRBD1. CDR1 is LGHNA, CDR2 YSLEER, per germline. CDR3 length equals 14 residues. J lost 3 bases, V lost 3 bases, and 5 bases had no gene match. The CDR3 DNA sequence: TGCGCCAGCAGCCAGTGGACAGGACACTACGAGCAGTACTTC. Protein sequence: CASSQWTGHYEQYF.

In its sample, this clonotype was seen a few times. V is TRBV20-1 and J is TRBJ1-2; 10 bases map to TRBD1. The length of the CDR3 is 13 residues. The V and J ends lost 7 bases and 4 bases, in that order; junction bases with no gene match: 6. In germline, CDR1 is DFQATT, CDR2 SNEGSKA (reference sequence). DNA of the CDR3: TGCAGTGTGGGGACAGGGGTGCTCTATGGCTACACCTTC. Its protein is CSVGTGVLYGYTF.

This chain connects TRBV2 to TRBJ2-1; 8 nucleotides align to TRBD1. Germline V gene sequence: CDR1 SNHLY, CDR2 FYNNEI. This CDR3 is built from 15 residues. J gave up 2 bases and V 5 bases, and 5 bases lay outside the gene matches. CDR3 in amino acids: CASSTQGAPYNEQFF. In DNA form, the CDR3 reads TGTGCCAGCAGTACCCAGGGGGCGCCCTACAATGAGCAGTTCTTC. The full variable domain, in which reference TRBV2 and TRBJ2-1 provide the parts outside the CDR3, is EPEVTQTPSHQVTQMGQEVILRCVPISNHLYFYWYRQILGQKVEFLVSFYNNEISEKSEIFDDQFSVERPDGSNFTLKIRSTKLEDSAMYFCASSTQGAPYNEQFFGPGTRLTVL.

The chain employs TRBV5-1 and TRBJ1-2; D not certain. Trimming shortened V by 0 bases and J by 1 base, and 7 bases separated the two germline ends. This CDR3 is 14 amino acids long. Germline V lookup: CDR1 SGHRS, CDR2 YFSETQ. CDR3 loop: CASSLEADNYGYTF. The DNA for the CDR3 is TGCGCCAGCAGCTTGGAGGCGGATAACTATGGCTACACCTTC.